This T cell receptor (beta chain) was sequenced for a study of T cell responses to AZD1222 COVID-19 vaccine. The J segment lost 4 bases and the V segment lost 5 bases, leaving 7 bases of the junction unmatched. Germline CDR1 reads MNHEY; CDR2 reads SMNVEV (reference sequence). The CDR3 length is 14 residues. Produced via immunoSEQ multiplex PCR; TCRdb's table is partial and in-frame only. The sample consists of about 100,000 clones, 80% to 95% of them appearing once. The specimen was peripheral blood, collected on day 0 of AZD1222 vaccination. The chain recombines TRBV27 with TRBJ2-7; 8 nucleotides line up with TRBD2. The sequence came from an adult in good health. CDR3 DNA: TGTGCCAGCAGTCCCGGGACTAGACGATACGAGCAGTACTTC. It codes for CASSPGTRRYEQYF.